Sequencing of this T cell receptor (beta chain) was carried out in a study of radiation and T cells in renal cell carcinoma. Study summary: Nephrectomy followed 15 Gy stereotactic body radiation by 4 weeks. Study findings and constraints: Pretreatment tumor biopsies were lacking, so baseline clonotypes are unknown. From baseline, blood top tumor clonotypes peaked at 2 weeks post-radiation.

CDR1 is MNHEY and CDR2 is SVGAGI in the germline V gene. The CDR3 length is 13 residues. V shed 4 bases and J shed 6 bases, with 9 bases lying between them. About this clone: The antigen is not known.

The table came from immunoSEQ multiplex PCR; TCRdb's copy has only in-frame clones and leaves some out. The table has roughly 120,000 clones, around 84% seen once. Time point denoted: baseline pretreatment blood. As for treatment: 15 Gy SBRT to primary tumor, nephrectomy 4 weeks later. Clear cell pathology was present in this patient's renal cell carcinoma. The receptor's source is a woman aged 55-69 years with renal cell carcinoma. The chain joins TRBV6-5 to TRBJ2-2, with no clear D. The sample consisted of blood, taken from a patient whose treatment included radiotherapy and nephrectomy. CDR3 nucleotide sequence: TGTGCCAGCAGTTTCCTAGAGTCCGGGGAGCTGTTTTTT. It encodes CASSFLESGELFF.